One and the same sample provided the 26 T cell receptor beta chains below, sequenced in a study of beta chain bispecific antibodies for T cell cancers. Study findings and constraints: Normal T cells contributed less of the targeted TRBV signal than the leukemia cells did.

What these receptors recognize is not known. Either OKT3 anti-CD3 antibody or CD3/CD28 beads expanded T cells from blood mononuclear cells over about three days. TCRdb redid the calling of the 5' RACE reads with MiXCR, one entry per CDR3 protein. The sample has roughly 15,000 distinct CDR3 sequences; roughly 1.9% are singletons. The sample taken for sequencing was healthy donor T cells cultured with leukemia cells. These receptors all come from a human donor in good health. Some clones in this sample may be carry-over from other donors' samples.

This clonotype was counted at least ten times. V and J are TRBV29-1 and TRBJ1-1; 7 bases are a match to TRBD1. With V trimmed by 8 bases and J by 1 base, 7 bases remained unmatched. Germline loops: CDR1 SQVTM, CDR2 ANQGSEA. There are 13 residues in the CDR3. The CDR3 here is CSTRQGGNTEAFF. The CDR3, as DNA: TGCAGCACCCGCCAGGGGGGGAACACTGAAGCTTTCTTT.

This clonotype has only a few counts. The V and J genes are TRBV19 and TRBJ1-2; 7 nucleotides match TRBD1. The CDR3 consists of 15 residues. The J segment lost 8 bases and the V segment lost 5 bases, leaving 14 bases of the junction unmatched. Looked up from germline, CDR1 is LNHDA and CDR2 is SQIVND (reference sequence). The DNA for the CDR3 is TGTGCCAGTAGTTCATTCCCGGGACAGCGGGAAGGCTACACCTTC. This translates into CASSSFPGQREGYTF. The variable domain in full, with the rest retrieved from reference TRBV19 and TRBJ1-2, is DGGITQSPKYLFRKEGQNVTLSCEQNLNHDAMYWYRQDPGQGLRLIYYSQIVNDFQKGDIAEGYSVSREKKESFPLTVTSAQKNPTAFYLCASSSFPGQREGYTFGSGTRLTVV.

This clonotype was counted ten times or more. The V and J genes are TRBV6-5 and TRBJ2-5; 7 bases map to TRBD2. CDR3 size: 14 residues. V dropped 6 bases and J dropped 2; count of bases not matched to a gene: 6. Germline CDR1 is MNHEY and CDR2 is SVGAGI. This CDR3 is CASSPGGFQETQYF. The CDR3, as DNA: TGTGCCAGCAGCCCCGGGGGGTTTCAAGAGACCCAGTACTTC.

This clonotype showed up many times. V and J are TRBV30 and TRBJ2-1; D possibly corresponds to TRBD2 (7 bases). The CDR3 runs to 15 residues. V lost 5 bases and J 6 bases, leaving 20 bases between the germline ends. Germline V CDR1 and CDR2: GTSNPN, SVGIG (reference sequence). CDR3 amino acids: CAWARGAGIGNEQFF. In DNA form, the CDR3 reads TGTGCCTGGGCCCGGGGGGCGGGGATCGGCAATGAGCAGTTCTTC.

This clonotype was seen at least ten times. This chain joins TRBV6-5 and TRBJ1-6; D uncertain. Trimming took 4 bases from V and 8 from J, leaving 18 bases between them. CDR1 is MNHEY and CDR2 is SVGAGI in the germline V gene. This CDR3 contains 16 residues. CDR3 in DNA: TGTGCCAGCAGTTTGGGAGTTTTCCAGCTGGATTCACCCCTCCACTTT. Protein: CASSLGVFQLDSPLHF.

V usage is TRBV30 and J usage is TRBJ2-1; TRBD1 or TRBD2 may be the D gene (7 bases each). The CDR3 consists of 12 residues. The germline V and J ends were trimmed by 4 bases and 9 bases, with 13 bases remaining between them. Germline CDR1 and CDR2: GTSNPN and SVGIG (reference sequence). The CDR3 bases are TGTGCCTGGACCCAGGGGGGGAGTGAGCAGTTCTTC. It is translated as CAWTQGGSEQFF.

This clonotype was seen ten or more times. The genes are TRBV7-6 and TRBJ2-2; 8 positions agree with TRBD2. Germline V gene sequence: CDR1 SGHVS, CDR2 FNYEAQ. This CDR3 spans 17 amino acids. V lost 5 bases and J lost 1; bases outside the gene matches: 9. The CDR3 protein is CASSGVRGGENTGELFF. In nucleotides, the CDR3 is TGTGCCAGCAGCGGAGTCCGGGGGGGGGAGAACACCGGGGAGCTGTTTTTT.

This clonotype was detected ten times or more. The chain has TRBV10-3 and TRBJ2-3; D unclear. V lost 2 bases and J 2 bases, leaving 8 bases between the germline ends. Germline-derived CDR1 and CDR2 are ENHRY and SYGVKD. The CDR3 totals 14 residues. The chain's CDR3 is CAISETQYTDTQYF. The CDR3 region has the DNA TGTGCCATCAGTGAGACGCAGTACACAGATACGCAGTATTTT.

This clonotype was seen ten or more times. This chain connects TRBV19 to TRBJ2-7; no definite D call. Trimming removed 0 bases from V and 2 bases from J, with 2 bases in between. The CDR3 consists of 12 residues. Looked up from germline, CDR1 is LNHDA and CDR2 is SQIVND (reference sequence). CDR3 amino acids: CASSIETYEQYF. CDR3 coding DNA: TGTGCCAGTAGTATAGAGACCTACGAGCAGTACTTC.

This clonotype was counted ten times or more. The chain combines TRBV19 with TRBJ2-1; D unresolved. V lost 0 bases, J lost 4 bases, and 4 bases lay in between. Germline assignment: CDR1 LNHDA and CDR2 SQIVND (reference sequence). CDR3 length: 13 residues. CDR3 loop: CASSIDSYNEQFF. CDR3 DNA: TGTGCCAGTAGTATAGACAGTTACAATGAGCAGTTCTTC.

This clonotype occurred many times. The gene calls are TRBV19 and TRBJ2-3, with D possibly called TRBD1 or TRBD2 (6 bases each). The CDR3 has 14 residues. The germline gives CDR1 LNHDA, CDR2 SQIVND (reference sequence). Trimming removed 10 bases at V and 2 bases at J, with 16 bases between. The CDR3 nucleotides are TGTGCCACCTCTGAGGGGGGATACACAGATACGCAGTATTTT. It codes for CATSEGGYTDTQYF. The full variable domain, completed using reference TRBV19 and TRBJ2-3, is DGGITQSPKYLFRKEGQNVTLSCEQNLNHDAMYWYRQDPGQGLRLIYYSQIVNDFQKGDIAEGYSVSREKKESFPLTVTSAQKNPTAFYLCATSEGGYTDTQYFGPGTRLTVL.

In its sample, this clonotype was seen many times. This sequence joins TRBV20-1 and TRBJ2-3; perhaps TRBD2 as D (5 bases). CDR1 and CDR2 from the germline V gene are DFQATT and SNEGSKA (reference sequence). V shed 5 bases and J shed 0 bases, with 18 bases lying between them. The length of the CDR3 is 16 residues. This CDR3 reads CSAQRTFSESTDTQYF. CDR3 nucleotides: TGCAGTGCTCAAAGGACCTTTAGCGAAAGCACAGATACGCAGTATTTT.

This clonotype was seen at least ten times. One junction end does not reproduce the germline sequence, and a read error may be involved. The chain couples TRBV27 to TRBJ2-4; a weak D match, TRBD1 (5 bases). This CDR3 contains 11 residues. Per germline, CDR1 MNHEY and CDR2 SMNVEV (reference sequence). CDR3 nucleotides: TGTGCCAGCAGTTTAGGGCAGGGCAGGCACTTC. As protein: CASSLGQGRHF.

This clonotype was observed many times. The gene calls are TRBV19 and TRBJ1-5, with a weak D call TRBD1 (5 bases). This CDR3 contains 14 residues. Deletions cut 9 bases from V and 0 bases from J, with 12 bases between. Germline loops: CDR1 LNHDA, CDR2 SQIVND (reference sequence). The CDR3 sequence: CASGWGPSNQPQHF. The CDR3 DNA reads TGTGCCAGCGGTTGGGGCCCTAGCAATCAGCCCCAGCATTTT. The variable domain in full, with the rest retrieved from reference TRBV19 and TRBJ1-5, is DGGITQSPKYLFRKEGQNVTLSCEQNLNHDAMYWYRQDPGQGLRLIYYSQIVNDFQKGDIAEGYSVSREKKESFPLTVTSAQKNPTAFYLCASGWGPSNQPQHFGDGTRLSIL.

This clonotype has a count of ten or more. The J gene is TRBJ2-2, the V gene TRBV5-1; perhaps D is TRBD1 or TRBD2 (6 bases each). CDR1 and CDR2 from the germline V gene are SGHRS and YFSETQ. V was trimmed by 2 bases and J by 4 bases, leaving 15 bases between them. This CDR3 contains 16 residues. The CDR3: CASSFGGSQVTGELFF. CDR3 DNA: TGCGCCAGCAGCTTCGGGGGCTCCCAGGTCACCGGGGAGCTGTTTTTT.

This clonotype has at least ten counts. The chain links TRBV4-1 to TRBJ2-7; tentatively, D is TRBD2 (7 bases). Looked up from germline, CDR1 is MGHRA and CDR2 is YSYEKL. Between the trimmed V and J ends, which lost 3 bases and 6 bases, there was a span of 27 bases. The CDR3 length is 18 residues. CDR3 residues: CASSQGSGGRGGLGEQYF. The CDR3 DNA reads as TGCGCCAGCAGCCAGGGGTCGGGGGGCAGGGGAGGGCTCGGCGAGCAGTACTTC.

This clonotype was recorded many times. The rearrangement uses TRBV24-1 and TRBJ2-5; TRBD1 matches at 10 bases. With V trimmed by 4 bases and J by 3 bases, 10 bases remained unmatched. Per the germline V gene, CDR1 is KGHDR and CDR2 is SFDVKD. This CDR3 region has 17 residues. CDR3 amino acids: CATSDRYIGTGEETQYF. CDR3 in DNA: TGTGCCACCAGTGACCGTTATATTGGGACAGGGGAAGAGACCCAGTACTTC.

By sample share, this clonotype is medium-sized. The chain couples TRBV2 to TRBJ2-3; D remains ambiguous. From germline, CDR1 is SNHLY and CDR2 FYNNEI. This CDR3 is 14 amino acids long. The germline V and J ends were trimmed by 6 bases and 5 bases, with 15 bases remaining between them. The DNA of the CDR3 is TGTGCCAGCAGCGCCCTGTTGGGTGTAGATACGCAGTATTTT. Its protein product is CASSALLGVDTQYF. Full variable domain (rest looked up from reference TRBV2 and TRBJ2-3): EPEVTQTPSHQVTQMGQEVILRCVPISNHLYFYWYRQILGQKVEFLVSFYNNEISEKSEIFDDQFSVERPDGSNFTLKIRSTKLEDSAMYFCASSALLGVDTQYFGPGTRLTVL.

This clonotype was recorded many times. This rearrangement joins TRBV4-1 to TRBJ2-4, with D possibly TRBD2 on 6 matching bases. The V and J ends lost 4 bases and 5 bases respectively, with 15 bases between them. The CDR3 extends over 15 amino acids. Per the germline V gene, CDR1 is MGHRA and CDR2 is YSYEKL. Here the CDR3 reads CASSPRLGSQNIQYF. For the CDR3, the DNA is TGCGCCAGCAGCCCAAGACTAGGCTCCCAAAACATTCAGTACTTC.

The chain joins TRBV3-1 to TRBJ2-7; D perhaps matches TRBD2 (5 bases). This CDR3 has 12 amino acids. V lost 4 bases, J lost 1 base, and 5 bases lay in between. Germline V gene lookup returns CDR1 LGHDT and CDR2 YNNKEL (reference sequence). The DNA for the CDR3 is TGTGCCAGCAGCCCGGGGTCCTACGAGCAGTACTTC. This sequence encodes CASSPGSYEQYF.

This clonotype was counted many times. This chain joins TRBV4-1 and TRBJ2-7; perhaps TRBD1 as D (5 bases). Germline V gives CDR1 MGHRA, CDR2 YSYEKL. Trimming left V 2 bases short and J 2 bases short, with 22 bases between. This CDR3 has 18 residues. This CDR3 reads CASSQLLLGLGVTYEQYF. The CDR3 DNA is TGCGCCAGCAGCCAACTACTTTTGGGGCTTGGCGTCACCTACGAGCAGTACTTC.

Relative to its sample, this clonotype is medium-sized. CDR3 loop: CSARDLAGGIDDTQYF. DNA of the CDR3: TGCAGTGCTAGAGATTTGGCAGGGGGGATTGATGATACGCAGTATTTT. V gene TRBV20-1 combines with J gene TRBJ2-3, with D perhaps TRBD1 (7 bases). The CDR3 runs to 16 residues. Germline V gene data show CDR1 as DFQATT and CDR2 as SNEGSKA (reference sequence). Trimming took 0 bases from V and 6 from J, leaving 19 bases between them.

This clonotype occurred many times. The chain carries TRBV27 and TRBJ2-3; D uncertain. With 3 bases removed from V and 5 bases from J, the gap between germline ends came to 9 bases. Germline V CDR1 and CDR2: MNHEY, SMNVEV (reference sequence). There are 13 residues in the CDR3. This CDR3 reads CASSLPVGDTQYF. CDR3 in DNA: TGTGCCAGCAGTTTGCCCGTGGGAGATACGCAGTATTTT.

Note on this clonotype: A much larger clone lies a single base off, so this may be a read error. The chain employs TRBV5-4 and TRBJ2-7; 8 bases fit TRBD2. Looked up from germline, CDR1 is SGHNT and CDR2 is YYREEE (reference sequence). The CDR3 sequence is 16 residues long. The chain's CDR3 is CAGSLLGGAEDYEQYF. As DNA, the CDR3 is TGTGCCGGCAGCCTACTCGGGGGGGCAGAGGACTACGAGCAGTACTTC.

This clonotype was observed at least ten times. The chain employs TRBV7-9 and TRBJ2-2, with a possible D match to TRBD1 (6 bases). With 5 bases removed from V and 1 base from J, the gap between germline ends came to 14 bases. The germline V gene encodes CDR1 SEHNR and CDR2 FQNEAQ (reference sequence). The CDR3 loop spans 16 amino acids. For the CDR3, the DNA is TGTGCCAGCAGCAGATCCGGGACACTGAACACCGGGGAGCTGTTTTTT. This translates into CASSRSGTLNTGELFF.

This clonotype was seen repeatedly, ten times or more. The V and J genes are TRBV5-1 and TRBJ2-2, with 14 bases identical to TRBD2. The V gene's germline CDR1 is SGHRS and CDR2 YFSETQ. The CDR3 has 19 amino acids. After removal of 3 bases from V and 4 bases from J, the junction contained 11 bases not matched to a gene. The CDR3 region has the DNA TGCGCCAGCAGCTCCTGGACCGGGACTAGCGGGGGACCCACCGGGGAGCTGTTTTTT. Amino acid sequence: CASSSWTGTSGGPTGELFF.